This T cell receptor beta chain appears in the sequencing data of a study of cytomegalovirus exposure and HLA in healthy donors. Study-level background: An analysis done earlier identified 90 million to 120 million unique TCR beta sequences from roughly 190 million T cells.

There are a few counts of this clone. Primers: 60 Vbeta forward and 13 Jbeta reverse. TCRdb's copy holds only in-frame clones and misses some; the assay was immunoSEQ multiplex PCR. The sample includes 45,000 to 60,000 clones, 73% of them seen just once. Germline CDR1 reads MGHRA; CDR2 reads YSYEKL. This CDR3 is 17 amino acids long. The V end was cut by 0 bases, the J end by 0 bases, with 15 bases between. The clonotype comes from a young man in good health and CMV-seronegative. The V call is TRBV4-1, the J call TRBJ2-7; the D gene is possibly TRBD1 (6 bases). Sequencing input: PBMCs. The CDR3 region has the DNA TGCGCCAGCAGCCAAGATAAAGGGGGAACACTCTCCTACGAGCAGTACTTC. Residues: CASSQDKGGTLSYEQYF.